Reported below is one T cell receptor beta chain. Its antigen is unidentified. Naive CD8 cells lacked CD45RO and underwent positive selection for CCR7, leaving out terminally differentiated effector memory CD45RA+ cells. CDR3 length: 16 residues. Trimming took 5 bases from V and 4 from J, leaving 18 bases between them. From germline, CDR1 is SNHLY and CDR2 FYNNEI. These data originate in a study of shared clonotypes between healthy human individuals. Study conclusions and caveats: The study found roughly 5% of naive CD4 clonotypes shared across a few donors.

Some clones are missing from TCRdb's copy, which holds only in-frame ones; the method was immunoSEQ multiplex PCR. The sample contains about 590,000 clones, 95% to 96% of which appear only once. The rearrangement uses TRBV2 and TRBJ1-5, with TRBD1 as a possible D gene (6 bases). The sequenced sample was naive CD8+ T cells sorted from blood. The TCR originated in a woman aged 30 to 39 in good health. This CDR3 reads CASSPRRGQTNQPQHF. The CDR3 DNA sequence: TGTGCCAGCAGTCCACGCCGAGGACAGACAAATCAGCCCCAGCATTTT.